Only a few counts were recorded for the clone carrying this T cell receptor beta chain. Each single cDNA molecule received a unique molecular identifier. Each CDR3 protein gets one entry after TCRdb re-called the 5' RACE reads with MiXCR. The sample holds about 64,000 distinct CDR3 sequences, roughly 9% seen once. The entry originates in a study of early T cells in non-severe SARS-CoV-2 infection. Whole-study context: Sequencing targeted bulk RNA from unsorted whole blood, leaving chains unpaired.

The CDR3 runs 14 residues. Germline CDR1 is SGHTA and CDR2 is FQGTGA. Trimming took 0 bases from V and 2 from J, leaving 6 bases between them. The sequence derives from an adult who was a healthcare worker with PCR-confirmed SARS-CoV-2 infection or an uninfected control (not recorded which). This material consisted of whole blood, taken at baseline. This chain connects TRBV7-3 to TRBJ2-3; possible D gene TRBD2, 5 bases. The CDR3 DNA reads TGTGCCAGCAGCTTAACGGGAGTCACAGATACGCAGTATTTT. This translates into CASSLTGVTDTQYF.